This T cell receptor (beta chain) was identified in a study of T cells in Graves' hyperthyroidism and ophthalmopathy. Study findings and constraints: Blood also contained most expanded thyroid clonotypes above 0.001.

V lost 1 base to trimming and J lost 6 bases, with 9 bases between them. The CDR3 length is 13 residues. CDR1 is SEHNR, CDR2 FQNEAQ, per germline (reference sequence). From RNA transcripts, TCR beta CDR3 regions were amplified. TCR CDR3 underwent first-round RT-PCR with the HTBI primer set. One entry per CDR3 protein results from TCRdb running MiXCR on the multiplex PCR reads. The data contain some 620,000 distinct CDR3 sequences, around 15% of them singletons. Absence of ophthalmopathy progression within 18 months defined stable Graves' hyperthyroidism. The PBMCs were sourced from fresh peripheral blood (10 ml). The table lists this clonotype with a few counts. The antigen remains undetermined.

The source of this sequence is a woman aged 25 to 39 with Graves' hyperthyroidism. Sequencing was carried out using blood. The chain is built from TRBV7-9 and TRBJ1-1, with unresolved D. Written as DNA, the CDR3 is TGTGCCAGCAGCTTAGGGACCCTCTCTGAAGCTTTCTTT. This codes for CASSLGTLSEAFF.